The clone carrying this T cell receptor (beta chain) was seen a single time. Unmatched junction bases numbered 11, after V lost 6 bases and J lost 0 bases. This CDR3 has 17 residues. Germline CDR1 reads MDHEN; CDR2 reads SYDVKM. This sample is part of a study of somatic mutations in cytotoxic T cells in rheumatoid arthritis. Background on the study: Selected T-cell populations stained with V beta antibodies were isolated by flow sorting to nearly 100% purity; these included V beta1+ cells subjected to TCRB sequencing.

Clones were read by immunoSEQ multiplex PCR, and TCRdb kept only the in-frame ones, dropping some. The data hold approximately 20,000 clones, with roughly four fifths observed a single time. The receptor comes from a woman aged 45 to 65 in good health. Specimen: CD8+ T cells sorted from blood. The chain combines TRBV28 with TRBJ1-5; 7 nucleotides match TRBD1. The CDR3 DNA sequence: TGTGCCAGCAGCCTAGACAGGGAGAGGTATAGCAATCAGCCCCAGCATTTT. It yields the protein CASSLDRERYSNQPQHF.